Below, 12 T cell receptor beta chains from the same sample are listed, as sequenced in a study of tissue T cells after allogeneic stem cell transplantation (dated by TCRdb to between 2021 and 2022). Library generation was performed with the immunoSEQ multiplex PCR assay. TCRdb re-hosts the immuneACCESS table, in-frame sequences only. Its copies lack some clones; in the studies checked, an unresolved V gene accounts for under half of them, and the cause for the rest is not known. This sample holds about 26,000 clones; around 90% were observed only once. The biggest ten clones account for 1.5% to 2% of the sample. In light of the paper, this sample's time point label describes: recipient (host-origin) PBMCs collected before allo-HCT. Material: blood, obtained before transplantation. These TCRs come from a male donor at least 60 years old who later had graft-versus-host disease after an allogeneic stem cell transplant.

The V gene is TRBV6-1, the J gene TRBJ2-7, with unresolved D. Germline V gives CDR1 MNHNS, CDR2 SASEGT. The CDR3 has 12 residues. With 2 bases removed from V and 2 bases from J, the gap between germline ends came to 4 bases. CDR3 loop: CASSELPYEQYF. CDR3 coding DNA: TGTGCCAGCAGTGAACTACCCTACGAGCAGTACTTC.

DNA of the CDR3: TGCGCCAGCAGCTTGGCCGGGACTAGCGGGGGCCCGGGGTCCTACAATGAGCAGTTCTTC. Amino acids: CASSLAGTSGGPGSYNEQFF. J is TRBJ2-1 and V is TRBV5-1; 14 positions match TRBD2. The CDR3 length is 20 residues. The J segment lost 1 base and the V segment lost 0 bases, leaving 9 bases of the junction unmatched. Germline V gives CDR1 SGHRS, CDR2 YFSETQ.

This chain uses TRBV10-1 with TRBJ2-6; D uncertain. CDR1 is WNHNN, CDR2 SYGVQD, per germline (reference sequence). CDR3 length equals 18 residues. Trimming removed 0 bases at V and 2 bases at J, with 14 bases between. The CDR3 loop is CASSESTPDLPGANVLTF. The CDR3 nucleotides are TGCGCCAGCAGTGAGTCTACGCCAGACCTTCCTGGGGCCAACGTCCTGACTTTC.

The chain recombines TRBV15 with TRBJ1-1; TRBD1 is a possible D gene (6 bases). Germline lookup yields CDR1 LNHNV and CDR2 YYDKDF (reference sequence). V was cut by 8 bases and J by 1 base, with 14 bases left in between. This CDR3 has 14 amino acids. The CDR3 protein is CATGQGRTNTEAFF. The CDR3, as DNA: TGTGCCACCGGTCAGGGGCGAACGAACACTGAAGCTTTCTTT.

The chain uses TRBV6-2 or TRBV6-3 and TRBJ2-7; D not resolved. From germline, CDR1 is MNHEY and CDR2 SVGEGT. The CDR3 sequence is 13 residues long. Trimming shortened V by 2 bases and J by 3 bases, and 8 bases separated the two germline ends. The CDR3 DNA sequence: TGTGCCAGCAGTTACAAGCCAGACTACGAGCAGTACTTC. Amino acids: CASSYKPDYEQYF.

This clone was observed once. The V gene is TRBV6-1, the J gene TRBJ1-6, with D tentatively TRBD1 (5 bases). Germline CDR1 and CDR2: MNHNS and SASEGT. This CDR3 contains 15 residues. V was clipped by 1 base and J by 14 bases, with 18 bases between them. This CDR3 is CASSEDTIGGRSLHF. The CDR3 DNA reads TGTGCCAGCAGTGAAGATACCATTGGGGGAAGGTCCCTCCACTTT.

The chain has TRBV28 and TRBJ2-7, with TRBD1 matching 9 bases. Germline assignment: CDR1 MDHEN and CDR2 SYDVKM. The CDR3 length is 15 residues. Trimming cost V 5 bases and J 2 bases; bases outside gene matches: 7. The CDR3, as DNA: TGTGCCAGCAGTCCCCCGGGACAGGGACCCTACGAGCAGTACTTC. This sequence encodes CASSPPGQGPYEQYF. The full variable domain, its missing parts supplied by reference TRBV28 and TRBJ2-7, is DVKVTQSSRYLVKRTGEKVFLECVQDMDHENMFWYRQDPGLGLRLIYFSYDVKMKEKGDIPEGYSVSREKKERFSLILESASTNQTSMYLCASSPPGQGPYEQYFGPGTRLTVT.

CDR3 region: CASSQGPSFGGYGYTF. The CDR3 DNA reads TGCGCCAGCAGCCAAGGCCCCTCGTTTGGGGGATATGGCTACACCTTC. The rearrangement links TRBV4-1 to TRBJ1-2; weak D call: TRBD1 (5 bases). Trimming cost V 1 base and J 5 bases, with 17 bases left between them. From germline, CDR1 is MGHRA and CDR2 YSYEKL. This CDR3 is built from 16 residues.

This rearrangement joins TRBV14 to TRBJ2-1, with D tentatively TRBD1 (8 bases). Germline CDR1 and CDR2: SGHDN and FVKESK. The V end was cut by 2 bases, the J end by 7 bases, with 18 bases between. CDR3 length equals 16 residues. This chain's CDR3 is CASSQPGRTGFNEQFF. The CDR3 DNA is TGTGCCAGCAGCCAACCCGGGAGGACAGGGTTTAATGAGCAGTTCTTC.

The genes are TRBV12-5 and TRBJ2-3; 7 positions agree with TRBD1. The CDR3 sequence is 16 residues long. Germline values: CDR1 LGHNT, CDR2 FRNRAP. V dropped 4 bases and J dropped 0; count of bases not matched to a gene: 7. This CDR3 is CASGSQSGGSTDTQYF. The CDR3 bases are TGTGCTAGTGGTTCGCAATCAGGGGGAAGCACAGATACGCAGTATTTT.

The rearrangement joins TRBV5-1 to TRBJ1-1; TRBD1 aligns across 8 bases. After removal of 8 bases from V and 4 bases from J, the junction contained 4 bases not matched to a gene. The V gene's germline CDR1 is SGHRS and CDR2 YFSETQ. The CDR3 is made up of 12 amino acids. The CDR3 DNA reads as TGCGCCAGGACAGGGGCCAGCACTGAAGCTTTCTTT. It translates to CARTGASTEAFF.

V usage is TRBV7-7 and J usage is TRBJ2-3, with a tentative D call TRBD1 (5 bases). V dropped 5 bases and J dropped 2 bases, with 14 bases sitting between them. CDR1 is SSHAT and CDR2 is FNYEAQ in the germline V gene (reference sequence). The CDR3 covers 15 residues. CDR3: CASSPNQGNTDTQYF. In DNA, the CDR3 is TGTGCCAGCAGCCCAAATCAGGGAAACACAGATACGCAGTATTTT.